This entry is about one TCR beta chain. This clone was seen only a few times. The specificity of this receptor is unknown. Base qualities are missing; no much larger clone stands one base away. This record belongs to a study of T cell changes during pregnancy in multiple sclerosis (dated by TCRdb to the late 2010s). For context, the study as a whole: Changes in the T cell repertoire over the course of pregnancy were examined in this study in women with multiple sclerosis.

Including cysteine and phenylalanine, the CDR3 has 14 amino acids. Of the read, only the CDR3 DNA is kept; its 42 bases are in frame from base 1. V is clipped by 4 bases and J by 4 bases, and the sequence between their germline boundaries is 13 bases long. Sequences LNHDA (CDR1) and SQIVND (CDR2) are obtained from the germline V gene (reference sequence). Library preparation was by the immunoSEQ multiplex PCR assay. What TCRdb holds here is the immuneACCESS table cut down to in-frame rearrangements. Part of the clones is not present; checked against another copy, under half of the missing clones reflect an unresolved V gene, and the others are unexplained. This sample gives approximately 65,000 clones in total; 85% to 95% of them show up just once. The biggest ten clones account for just over 3% of the sample.

The sequence joins TRBV19 to TRBJ1-1; a tentative D match to TRBD1 spans 5 bases. The source is a female donor in good health, enrolled as a control in a pregnancy study. The sample here was CD8+ T cells from peripheral blood mononuclear cells, taken in the third trimester of pregnancy. The nucleotides are TGTGCCAGTAGTACCGACGGGGGACCCACTGAAGCTTTCTTT. Translated, it reads CASSTDGGPTEAFF.